These 6 T cell receptor beta chains were sequenced from one sample in a study of blood T cell repertoires in COVID-19. Repertoires were generated with immunoSEQ multiplex PCR, while TCRdb's copy carries only in-frame clones and drops some. The table has roughly 180,000 clones, 86% seen once. Sequences were obtained from peripheral blood. These receptors originate from a man aged 70-80 years with active or convalescent COVID-19.

The chain joins TRBV5-1 to TRBJ2-2; TRBD1 matches 10 bases. The junction had 6 bases not matched to a gene; V was cut back by 0 bases and J by 7 bases. Germline loops: CDR1 SGHRS, CDR2 YFSETQ. The CDR3 spans 16 residues. The CDR3 reads CASSLGQGARGGELFF. For the CDR3, the DNA is TGCGCCAGCAGCTTGGGACAGGGGGCGCGTGGCGGGGAGCTGTTTTTT.

CDR3: CASSLDRGAATNEKLFF. In nucleotides, the CDR3 is TGTGCCAGCAGCTTGGACAGGGGGGCTGCAACTAATGAAAAACTGTTTTTT. V and J are TRBV5-8 and TRBJ1-4; TRBD1 aligns across 8 bases. The V and J ends lost 0 bases and 0 bases, in that order; junction bases with no gene match: 4. The CDR3 spans 17 residues. The germline gives CDR1 SGHTS, CDR2 YDEGEE.

The chain employs TRBV27 and TRBJ1-4; 9 positions match TRBD1. The germline CDR1 and CDR2 sequences are MNHEY and SMNVEV (reference sequence). CDR3 length: 14 residues. Unmatched junction bases numbered 6, after V lost 6 bases and J lost 7 bases. CDR3 residues: CASRKQGAREKLFF. CDR3 in DNA: TGTGCCAGCAGGAAACAGGGGGCTCGTGAAAAACTGTTTTTT.

The CDR3 nucleotides read TGTGCCAGCAGCTTCCTGGGCCCAGGGGATACGCAGTATTTT. Its protein is CASSFLGPGDTQYF. J is TRBJ2-3 and V is TRBV7-2, with D possibly matching TRBD1 (5 bases). Germline V gene data show CDR1 as SGHTA and CDR2 as FQGNSA. The V and J ends lost 3 bases and 6 bases respectively, with 13 bases between them. The CDR3 is made up of 14 amino acids.

The chain has TRBV3-1 (or the pseudogene TRBV3-2) and TRBJ2-1, with 7 bases aligning to TRBD1. Unmatched junction bases numbered 8, after V lost 1 base and J lost 2 bases. The CDR3 has 17 amino acids. The germline V gene has CDR1 LGHDT and CDR2 YNNKEL (reference sequence). This CDR3 reads CASSQGTGRGPYNEQFF. As DNA, the CDR3 is TGTGCCAGCAGCCAAGGGACAGGCCGGGGACCCTACAATGAGCAGTTCTTC.

The gene calls are TRBV5-6 and TRBJ1-2; 10 bases map to TRBD1. Germline V CDR1 and CDR2: SGHDT, YYEEEE. This CDR3 region has 15 residues. V was pared by 1 base and J by 6 bases, with 6 bases of the junction left unmatched. The CDR3 loop is CASSLPLGQGDGYTF. The CDR3 DNA sequence: TGTGCCAGCAGCTTGCCCCTCGGACAGGGGGATGGCTACACCTTC.